The next 27 T cell receptor beta chains were all read from a single sample in a study of blood T cells in healthy people across ages. For the second PCR, which ran for about 7 to 11 cycles, a sample-barcoded 5' primer and a J-beta primer mix were used. TCRdb itself ran the 5' RACE reads through MiXCR, one entry per CDR3 protein. The table records more than 900,000 distinct CDR3 sequences, about 25% of them present only once. In addition, the sample was reused for a study of T cells of mothers and their children.

Sequences were obtained from blood. Source of these receptors: a girl aged 2-10 years in good health.

This clonotype has only a few counts. The genes are TRBV27 and TRBJ2-3; the D call may be TRBD1 or TRBD2 (5 bases each). V was trimmed by 4 bases and J by 0 bases, leaving 17 bases between them. CDR3 length: 17 amino acids. The germline gives CDR1 MNHEY, CDR2 SMNVEV (reference sequence). The CDR3 region has the DNA TGTGCCAGCAGTTCCCTGTTCGGGGCTACTAGCACAGATACGCAGTATTTT. It codes for CASSSLFGATSTDTQYF.

This chain links TRBV14 with TRBJ2-7; D not certain. V lost 0 bases, J lost 2 bases, and 5 bases lay in between. This CDR3 has 13 amino acids. The germline CDR1 and CDR2 sequences are SGHDN and FVKESK. The CDR3 DNA is TGTGCCAGCAGCCAAGACCCGCCCTACGAGCAGTACTTC. Its translation: CASSQDPPYEQYF.

J is TRBJ2-5 and V is TRBV7-9; maybe TRBD1 (6 bases). Gene TRBJ2-7 matches the end of the DNA better, so the J call may be wrong. Germline V gene data show CDR1 as SEHNR and CDR2 as FQNEAQ (reference sequence). The CDR3 consists of 14 residues. CDR3 sequence reads: CASTIIGQPYEQYF. Written as DNA, the CDR3 is TGTGCCAGCACCATAATCGGACAGCCCTACGAGCAGTACTTC.

V gene TRBV7-9 combines with J gene TRBJ2-1; TRBD2 matches at 14 bases. Germline V gene data show CDR1 as SEHNR and CDR2 as FQNEAQ (reference sequence). CDR3 length equals 18 residues. J was trimmed by 5 bases and V by 5 bases; bases with no gene match: 11. The CDR3 sequence: CASSPGTSGSRINNEQFF. As DNA, the CDR3 is TGTGCCAGCAGCCCCGGGACTAGCGGGAGTCGGATAAACAATGAGCAGTTCTTC.

The rearrangement uses TRBV3-1 and TRBJ1-1; D call uncertain. The V gene's germline CDR1 is LGHDT and CDR2 YNNKEL (reference sequence). The CDR3 is 16 amino acids. Trimming took off 3 bases at V and 0 bases at J, with 14 bases between the two ends. The CDR3 protein is CASSQGIGRVNTEAFF. The CDR3, as DNA: TGTGCCAGCAGCCAGGGGATCGGGCGGGTGAACACTGAAGCTTTCTTT.

The chain employs TRBV29-1 and TRBJ1-1; no clear D. V lost 2 bases and J lost 3, with 10 bases in between. This CDR3 region has 13 residues. Germline CDR1 and CDR2: SQVTM and ANQGSEA. CDR3 nucleotides: TGCAGCGTTGAACTGGCCCTGTACACTGAAGCTTTCTTT. It specifies CSVELALYTEAFF.

The rearrangement joins TRBV6-2 or TRBV6-3 to TRBJ1-1, with D possibly being TRBD1 (5 bases). Germline V lookup: CDR1 MNHEY, CDR2 SVGEGT. This CDR3 is 12 amino acids long. Trimming took 9 bases from V and 2 from J, leaving 10 bases between them. The CDR3 DNA reads as TGTGCCAGTCGGACATCTAACACTGAAGCTTTCTTT. Translation: CASRTSNTEAFF.

V is TRBV7-3 and J is TRBJ2-3; no clear D. Deletions cut 4 bases from V and 2 bases from J, with 7 bases between. The CDR3 sequence is 13 residues long. Germline V gene lookup returns CDR1 SGHTA and CDR2 FQGTGA. This CDR3 reads CASSSYNTDTQYF. The CDR3 DNA is TGTGCCAGCAGCTCCTACAACACAGATACGCAGTATTTT.

This clonotype was detected a few times. The chain employs TRBV7-9 and TRBJ2-3, with D tentatively TRBD2 (5 bases). CDR1 is SEHNR, CDR2 FQNEAQ, per germline (reference sequence). This CDR3 is built from 16 residues. V shed 4 bases and J shed 4 bases, with 18 bases lying between them. The CDR3, as DNA: TGTGCCAGCAGCTCCGACACAACGGGAATCTCAGATACGCAGTATTTT. Its protein is CASSSDTTGISDTQYF.

This clonotype occurred once. The V gene is TRBV28, the J gene TRBJ2-3, with D possibly matching TRBD2 (6 bases). The CDR3 runs 15 residues. V lost 6 bases, J lost 1 base, and 14 bases lay in between. CDR1 is MDHEN and CDR2 is SYDVKM in the germline V gene. CDR3 residues: CASRISGPGTDTQYF. The CDR3 DNA reads TGTGCCAGCAGAATCAGCGGGCCTGGCACAGATACGCAGTATTTT.

This clonotype came up a few times. The chain couples TRBV12-3 or TRBV12-4 to TRBJ2-5; TRBD2 agrees at 9 bases. Matching the DNA end better, TRBJ2-1 makes the J call doubtful. The CDR3 loop spans 14 amino acids. In nucleotides, the CDR3 is TGTGCCAGCAGTTTAATAGCGGGGGTGGGTGAGCAGTTCTTC. This sequence encodes CASSLIAGVGEQFF.

A few counts support this clonotype. V gene TRBV12-3 or TRBV12-4 combines with J gene TRBJ2-7; TRBD2 matches 7 bases. V trimming: 5 bases; J trimming: 7 bases; junction bases outside the gene matches: 11. The CDR3 loop spans 14 amino acids. For the CDR3, the DNA is TGTGCCAGCAGTCTCCACGAAGCGGGGCGGGAGCAGTACTTC. Translating gives CASSLHEAGREQYF.

This clonotype was seen more than once but under ten times. This chain uses TRBV4-1 with TRBJ2-1; 7 bases map to TRBD2. The V gene's germline CDR1 is MGHRA and CDR2 YSYEKL. This CDR3 comprises 17 residues. V was clipped by 0 bases and J by 9 bases; unmatched bases: 14. CDR3 loop: CASSQDKVAGDIGEQFF. CDR3 bases: TGCGCCAGCAGCCAAGATAAAGTCGCGGGAGACATCGGTGAGCAGTTCTTC.

CDR3 DNA sequence: TGCAGTGTACAGGGGGAGGGCTCTTGGGAGCAGTACTTC. It encodes CSVQGEGSWEQYF. J is TRBJ2-7 and V is TRBV20-1, with D perhaps TRBD1 (8 bases). The V end lost 7 bases, the J end lost 7 bases, and 20 bases lay between the germline ends. The CDR3 totals 13 residues. Germline loops: CDR1 DFQATT, CDR2 SNEGSKA (reference sequence).

A few counts support this clonotype. V usage is TRBV25-1 and J usage is TRBJ1-4; 8 bases are shared with TRBD1. The CDR3 sequence is 18 residues long. Unmatched junction bases numbered 10, after V lost 3 bases and J lost 1 base. CDR1 and CDR2 (germline): MGHDK, SYGVNS. The CDR3 DNA reads TGTGCCAGCAGTGATCCAACCGGGACAGGCTTAACTAATGAAAAACTGTTTTTT. The encoded protein is CASSDPTGTGLTNEKLFF.

This clonotype was picked up a small number of times. V and J are TRBV24-1 and TRBJ2-4; D possibly corresponds to TRBD1 (6 bases). Per the germline V gene, CDR1 is KGHDR and CDR2 is SFDVKD. This CDR3 contains 17 residues. Trimming removed 1 base at V and 9 bases at J, with 21 bases between. Here the CDR3 DNA reads TGTGCCACCAGTGATTTTGGTAGAAGAGGGGGAGAGGGCATTCAGTACTTC. It specifies CATSDFGRRGGEGIQYF.

This clonotype was recorded a few times. The rearrangement links TRBV13 to TRBJ2-3; 12 bases line up with TRBD2. J was trimmed by 10 bases and V by 8 bases; bases with no gene match: 10. The CDR3 sequence is 14 residues long. Germline loops: CDR1 PRHDT, CDR2 FYEKMQ (reference sequence). The CDR3, as DNA: TGTGCCAGCCTCAAGTGGACTAGCGGGGCATCGCAGTATTTT. Protein sequence: CASLKWTSGASQYF.

There are a few counts of this clonotype. The chain combines TRBV7-2 with TRBJ2-3, with 9 bases aligning to TRBD2. Unmatched junction bases numbered 6, after V lost 5 bases and J lost 3 bases. Germline V gene lookup returns CDR1 SGHTA and CDR2 FQGNSA. The CDR3 totals 15 residues. CDR3 nucleotide sequence: TGTGCCAGCAGCAAGGAGCGGGGGGCGACAGATACGCAGTATTTT. This gives the protein CASSKERGATDTQYF.

This clonotype was counted between two and nine times. The chain has TRBV15 and TRBJ2-1, with unresolved D. V lost 3 bases, J lost 4 bases, and 13 bases lay in between. The CDR3 is made up of 15 amino acids. The germline gives CDR1 LNHNV, CDR2 YYDKDF (reference sequence). The DNA of the CDR3 is TGTGCCACCAGCAGGGGGTCGAGCGAGTACAATGAGCAGTTCTTC. Translating it yields CATSRGSSEYNEQFF.

The chain combines TRBV27 with TRBJ2-1, with TRBD1 as a possible D gene (5 bases). Trimming stripped 5 bases from V and 1 base from J, with 12 bases between. The CDR3 covers 15 residues. The germline gives CDR1 MNHEY, CDR2 SMNVEV (reference sequence). CDR3 region: CASSATANSYNEQFF. The DNA of the CDR3 is TGTGCCAGCAGTGCGACAGCAAATTCCTACAATGAGCAGTTCTTC.

A few counts support this clonotype. The chain carries TRBV27 and TRBJ1-1; the D gene is possibly TRBD1 (6 bases). CDR1 and CDR2 from the germline V gene are MNHEY and SMNVEV (reference sequence). The CDR3 extends over 15 amino acids. V was shortened by 5 bases and J by 2 bases, with 15 bases between the two germline ends. In DNA, the CDR3 is TGTGCCAGCAGTCCCCACAGGGCCCTCAACACTGAAGCTTTCTTT. The encoded protein is CASSPHRALNTEAFF.

This rearrangement joins TRBV12-3 or TRBV12-4 to TRBJ2-3, with D perhaps matching TRBD1 or TRBD2 (6 bases each). This CDR3 contains 15 residues. The V end was cut by 4 bases, the J end by 3 bases, with 14 bases between. The CDR3 DNA sequence: TGTGCCAGCAGTTATAGGGGGGCCGGTACAGATACGCAGTATTTT. Amino acids: CASSYRGAGTDTQYF.

This clonotype was recorded a few times. V is TRBV27 and J is TRBJ1-3; D uncertain. This CDR3 spans 18 amino acids. CDR1 and CDR2 (germline): MNHEY, SMNVEV (reference sequence). Deletions cut 1 base from V and 2 bases from J, with 18 bases between. CDR3 nucleotides: TGTGCCAGCAGTTTATTAAGTAGCCCGTCAGTGGCTGGAAACACCATATATTTT. It translates to CASSLLSSPSVAGNTIYF.

At least ten counts were recorded for this clonotype. The chain links TRBV7-2 to TRBJ1-2; D not resolved. Trimming cost V 4 bases and J 5 bases, with 11 bases left between them. CDR1 SGHTA and CDR2 FQGNSA come from the germline V gene. The CDR3 spans 13 residues. CDR3 DNA sequence: TGTGCCAGCAGCTCGGAAGGACCTTATGGCTACACCTTC. This gives the protein CASSSEGPYGYTF.

J is TRBJ2-1 and V is TRBV24-1, with 9 bases fitting TRBD2. The CDR3 contains 15 residues. V lost 9 bases and J lost 5; bases outside the gene matches: 10. Germline V gene sequence: CDR1 KGHDR, CDR2 SFDVKD. DNA of the CDR3: TGTGCCACCTCACAGACTAGCGGAGAGAACAATGAGCAGTTCTTC. Residues: CATSQTSGENNEQFF.

This clonotype showed up just a few times. This chain connects TRBV28 to TRBJ2-7, with D perhaps TRBD1 or TRBD2 (5 bases each). The V gene's germline CDR1 is MDHEN and CDR2 SYDVKM. V shed 6 bases and J shed 5 bases, with 20 bases lying between them. This CDR3 is built from 15 residues. Here the CDR3 reads CASSHSPGQGDEQYF. The CDR3 nucleotides are TGTGCCAGCAGCCACTCCCCGGGGCAGGGCGACGAGCAGTACTTC.

In this sample, this clonotype turned up many times. This chain links TRBV9 with TRBJ1-2; the D gene is possibly TRBD1 (5 bases). Looked up from germline, CDR1 is SGDLS and CDR2 is YYNGEE. V lost 1 base to trimming and J lost 0 bases, with 19 bases between them. This CDR3 spans 18 amino acids. The CDR3 protein is CASSVTLDGGGSNYGYTF. Here the CDR3 DNA reads TGTGCCAGCAGCGTAACCTTGGATGGTGGGGGTTCTAACTATGGCTACACCTTC.